The clone carrying this TCR beta chain was counted a single time. The antigen remains undetermined. The sample belongs to a study of CD8+ T cells in alopecia areata. This CDR3 region has 15 residues. The V gene lost 4 bases and the J gene lost 2 bases, with 17 bases spanning the gap. Per the germline V gene, CDR1 is GTSNPN and CDR2 is SVGIG (reference sequence). The treatment denotes: oral pan-JAK inhibitor, 5-10 mg twice daily. Overall study results and limits: Compared with normal scalp, lesional scalp had higher clonality and more expanded CD8+ clones.

The sequencing template was cDNA reverse transcribed from extracted RNA. The method was immunoSEQ multiplex PCR; TCRdb's version includes in-frame clones alone and lacks a portion of them. The sample has over 150,000 clones; about 62% are singletons. Sequences were derived from CD4+ T cells sorted from blood, sampled at week 24, from a patient treated with tofacitinib. The sequence derives from a human donor with alopecia areata. The chain combines TRBV30 with TRBJ1-2; possible D gene TRBD1, 5 bases. The CDR3: CAWILRGRNNYGYTF. In DNA, the CDR3 is TGTGCCTGGATTCTAAGGGGCAGGAACAACTATGGCTACACCTTC.